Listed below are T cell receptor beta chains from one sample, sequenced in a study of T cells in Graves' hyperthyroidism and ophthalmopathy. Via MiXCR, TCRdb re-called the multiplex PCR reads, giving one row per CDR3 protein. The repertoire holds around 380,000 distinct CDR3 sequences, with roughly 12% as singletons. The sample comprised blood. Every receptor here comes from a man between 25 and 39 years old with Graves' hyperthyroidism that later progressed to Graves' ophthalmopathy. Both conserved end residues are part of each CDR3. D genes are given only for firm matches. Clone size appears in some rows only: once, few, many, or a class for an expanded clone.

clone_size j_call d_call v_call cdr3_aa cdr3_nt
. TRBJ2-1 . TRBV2 CASSPSGVYNEQFF TGTGCCAGCAGCCCCTCGGGGGTCTACAATGAGCAGTTCTTC
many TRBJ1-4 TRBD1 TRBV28 CASSSTGVGEKLFF TGTGCCAGCAGTTCAACAGGGGTGGGGGAAAAACTGTTTTTT
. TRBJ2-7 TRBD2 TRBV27 CASSLYGGRGAYEQYF TGTGCCAGCAGTTTATACGGCGGGCGGGGGGCCTACGAGCAGTACTTC
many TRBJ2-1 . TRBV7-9 CASSLQGGYNEQFF TGTGCCAGCAGCTTACAGGGGGGCTACAATGAGCAGTTCTTC
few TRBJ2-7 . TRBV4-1 CASSPRLNYEQYF TGCGCCAGCAGCCCCCGACTGAACTACGAGCAGTACTTC
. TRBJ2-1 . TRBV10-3 CAIGGSSYNEQFF TGTGCCATCGGGGGTAGCTCCTACAATGAGCAGTTCTTC
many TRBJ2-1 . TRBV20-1 CSARAETDNEQFF TGCAGTGCTAGAGCAGAGACAGACAATGAGCAGTTCTTC
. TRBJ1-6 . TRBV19 CASSVNQEAPLHF TGTGCCAGTAGTGTGAACCAAGAGGCACCCCTCCACTTT
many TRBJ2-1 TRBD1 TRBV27 CASSPRDRAWNEQFF TGTGCCAGCAGTCCCCGGGACAGGGCATGGAATGAGCAGTTCTTC
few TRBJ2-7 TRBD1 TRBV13 CGSSFSDRDSYEQYF TGTGGCAGCAGCTTCTCGGACAGGGACTCCTACGAGCAGTACTTC
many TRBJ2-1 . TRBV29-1 CSVSGTLGYNEQFF TGCAGCGTTTCGGGGACCCTTGGCTACAATGAGCAGTTCTTC
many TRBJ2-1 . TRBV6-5 CASSYSTNEQFF TGTGCCAGCAGTTACTCGACGAATGAGCAGTTCTTC
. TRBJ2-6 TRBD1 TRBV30 CAWNSWTGTSGANVLTF TGTGCCTGGAACAGCTGGACAGGGACCTCTGGGGCCAACGTCCTGACTTTC
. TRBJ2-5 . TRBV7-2 CASSPQREIGETQYF TGTGCCAGCAGCCCTCAACGGGAGATAGGAGAGACCCAGTACTTC
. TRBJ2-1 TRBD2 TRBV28 CASNFGLAEYNEQFF TGTGCCAGCAATTTCGGGCTAGCGGAATACAATGAGCAGTTCTTC
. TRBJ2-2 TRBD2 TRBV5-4 CASSRLAGDLTGELFF TGTGCCAGCAGCCGACTAGCGGGGGACCTCACCGGGGAGCTGTTTTTT
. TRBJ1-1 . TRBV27 CASSSQGYRIF TGTGCCAGCAGTTCGCAGGGATATAGGATCTTT
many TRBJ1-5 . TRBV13 CASSFQSSNQPQHF TGTGCCAGCAGCTTCCAGAGTAGCAATCAGCCCCAGCATTTT
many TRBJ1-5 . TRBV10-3 CAIRAGDWQPQHF TGTGCCATCAGGGCAGGGGATTGGCAGCCCCAGCATTTT
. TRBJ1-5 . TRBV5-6 CASSLTGQGQPQHF TGTGCCAGCAGCTTGACGGGGCAAGGTCAGCCCCAGCATTTT
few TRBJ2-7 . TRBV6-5 CASSYRDAVSEQYF TGTGCCAGCAGTTACAGGGACGCTGTTAGCGAGCAGTACTTC
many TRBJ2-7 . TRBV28 CASSPTPKGYEQYF TGTGCCAGCAGCCCGACCCCGAAGGGCTACGAGCAGTACTTC
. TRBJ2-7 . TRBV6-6 CASSYFSQDYEQYF TGTGCCAGCAGTTACTTCTCTCAGGACTACGAGCAGTACTTC
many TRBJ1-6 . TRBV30 CAWKVGGSPLHF TGTGCCTGGAAAGTGGGTGGTTCACCCCTCCACTTT
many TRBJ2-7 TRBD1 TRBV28 CASVPTEGQGAYEQYF TGTGCCAGCGTCCCGACGGAGGGACAGGGGGCCTACGAGCAGTACTTC
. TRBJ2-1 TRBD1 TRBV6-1 CASSQDRPRLYEQFF TGTGCCAGCAGTCAGGACAGGCCCCGGTTGTATGAGCAGTTCTTC
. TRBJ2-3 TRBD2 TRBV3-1 CASARVASNTSGGANTQYF TGTGCCAGTGCTCGGGTGGCCTCCAATACTAGCGGGGGGGCGAATACGCAGTATTTT
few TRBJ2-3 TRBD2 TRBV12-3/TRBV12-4 CASTPRGGSTDTQYF TGTGCCAGCACCCCGAGGGGAGGGAGCACAGATACGCAGTATTTT
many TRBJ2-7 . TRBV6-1 CASSESDYEQYF TGTGCCAGCAGTGAATCTGACTACGAGCAGTACTTC
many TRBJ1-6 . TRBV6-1 CASSSGQSSYNSPLHF TGTGCCAGCTCATCTGGACAGAGCTCCTATAATTCACCCCTCCACTTT
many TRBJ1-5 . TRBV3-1 CASSQSPGNQPQHF TGTGCCAGCAGCCAGAGCCCAGGGAATCAGCCCCAGCATTTT
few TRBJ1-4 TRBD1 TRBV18 CASSPDRARSEKLFF TGTGCCAGCTCCCCAGACAGGGCCAGATCGGAAAAACTGTTTTTT
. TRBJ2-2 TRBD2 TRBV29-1 CSVEYPGLVTGELFF TGCAGCGTTGAATATCCGGGACTAGTCACCGGGGAGCTGTTTTTT
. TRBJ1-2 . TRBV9 CASSPRAGRQEYNYGYTF TGTGCCAGCAGCCCCCGCGCGGGACGACAGGAGTATAACTATGGCTACACCTTC
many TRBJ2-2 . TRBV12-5 CASGTPLGRNGELFF TGTGCTAGTGGCACCCCCCTGGGGCGAAACGGGGAGCTGTTTTTT
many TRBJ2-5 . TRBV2 CASSEGQIQETQYF TGTGCCAGCAGTGAGGGGCAGATTCAAGAGACCCAGTACTTC
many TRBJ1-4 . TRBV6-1 CASNGGPGEKLFF TGTGCCAGCAACGGGGGCCCGGGGGAAAAACTGTTTTTT
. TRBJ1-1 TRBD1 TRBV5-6 CASSSAGGHTEAFF TGTGCCAGCAGCTCGGCAGGGGGCCACACTGAAGCTTTCTTT
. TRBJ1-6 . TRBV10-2 CASSDGRLGKGSPLHF TGCGCCAGCAGTGACGGGCGGCTGGGGAAAGGTTCACCCCTCCACTTT
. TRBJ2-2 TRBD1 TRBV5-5 CASSARQGIDTGELFF TGTGCCAGCAGCGCAAGACAGGGAATTGACACCGGGGAGCTGTTTTTT
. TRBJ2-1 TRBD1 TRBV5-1 CASSPGQGDTNEQFF TGCGCCAGCAGCCCGGGACAGGGGGATACGAATGAGCAGTTCTTC
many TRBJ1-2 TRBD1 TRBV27 CASSLWGQASYGYTF TGTGCCAGCAGTTTATGGGGACAGGCATCTTATGGCTACACCTTC
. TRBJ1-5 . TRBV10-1 CASNSNQPQHF TGCGCCAGCAATAGCAATCAGCCCCAGCATTTT
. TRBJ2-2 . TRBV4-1 CASSQVQEAGELFF TGCGCCAGCAGCCAAGTCCAGGAGGCCGGGGAGCTGTTTTTT
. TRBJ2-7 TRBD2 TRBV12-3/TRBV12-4 CASRPTSGGAGSYEQYF TGTGCCAGCAGACCGACTAGCGGGGGGGCAGGATCCTACGAGCAGTACTTC
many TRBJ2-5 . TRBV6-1 CASSETGQETQYF TGTGCCAGCAGTGAAACAGGGCAAGAGACCCAGTACTTC
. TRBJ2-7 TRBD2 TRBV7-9 CASSPIRGLAGERKNSYEQYF TGTGCCAGCAGCCCCATAAGAGGACTAGCGGGGGAGAGGAAGAACTCCTACGAGCAGTACTTC
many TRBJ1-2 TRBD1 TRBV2 CASILDREQGGGYTF TGTGCCAGCATTCTGGACAGGGAACAGGGAGGAGGCTACACCTTC
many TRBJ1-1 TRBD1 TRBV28 CASSLIRQGTEAFF TGTGCCAGCAGTCTTATCCGACAGGGCACTGAAGCTTTCTTT
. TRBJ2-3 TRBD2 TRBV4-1 CASSGTSGGRRDTQYF TGCGCCAGCAGCGGAACTAGCGGCGGACGTCGGGATACGCAGTATTTT
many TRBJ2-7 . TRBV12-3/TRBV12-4 CASSLPGTFSEQYF TGTGCCAGCAGTTTACCGGGCACCTTTTCTGAGCAGTACTTC
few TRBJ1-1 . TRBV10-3 CAISGGPYTEAFF TGTGCCATCAGTGGGGGCCCCTACACTGAAGCTTTCTTT
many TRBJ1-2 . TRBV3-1 CATQRANYGYTF TGTGCCACGCAGAGGGCTAACTATGGCTACACCTTC
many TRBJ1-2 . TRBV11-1 CASSPDRPSGYTF TGTGCCAGCAGCCCAGACCGACCTAGTGGCTACACCTTC
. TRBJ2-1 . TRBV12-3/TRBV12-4 CASSPQTEQFF TGTGCCAGCAGTCCCCAGACTGAGCAGTTCTTC
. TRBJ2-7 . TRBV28 CASSFPRPLSYEQYF TGTGCCAGCAGTTTCCCCCGGCCCCTCTCCTACGAGCAGTACTTC
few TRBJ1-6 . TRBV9 CASSVVQGNSPLHF TGTGCCAGCAGCGTAGTTCAGGGAAATTCACCCCTCCACTTT
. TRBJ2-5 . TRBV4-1 CASSQVTGAGETQYF TGCGCCAGCAGCCAAGTAACGGGGGCAGGAGAGACCCAGTACTTC
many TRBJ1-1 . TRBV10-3 CAISESGVNTEAFF TGTGCCATCAGTGAGTCTGGGGTGAACACTGAAGCTTTCTTT